This entry concerns a single T cell receptor (beta chain). This table comes from immunoSEQ multiplex PCR, and its TCRdb copy is limited to in-frame clones, with some not included. The repertoire holds some 45,000 clones, with about 91% as singletons. These data come from a study of T cell changes during pregnancy in multiple sclerosis. The CDR3 has 16 residues. Trimming left V 7 bases short and J 2 bases short, with 18 bases between. Per germline, CDR1 SGHNT and CDR2 YYREEE (reference sequence). Sequencing was performed on CD4+ T cells from peripheral blood mononuclear cells, taken after pregnancy. This receptor was identified in a female donor in good health, enrolled as a control in a pregnancy study. This chain joins TRBV5-4 and TRBJ1-4; D unresolved. The CDR3 DNA follows: TGTGCCAGCGGGTTTGCTAGGATGACGACTAATGAAAAACTGTTTTTT. Protein product: CASGFARMTTNEKLFF.